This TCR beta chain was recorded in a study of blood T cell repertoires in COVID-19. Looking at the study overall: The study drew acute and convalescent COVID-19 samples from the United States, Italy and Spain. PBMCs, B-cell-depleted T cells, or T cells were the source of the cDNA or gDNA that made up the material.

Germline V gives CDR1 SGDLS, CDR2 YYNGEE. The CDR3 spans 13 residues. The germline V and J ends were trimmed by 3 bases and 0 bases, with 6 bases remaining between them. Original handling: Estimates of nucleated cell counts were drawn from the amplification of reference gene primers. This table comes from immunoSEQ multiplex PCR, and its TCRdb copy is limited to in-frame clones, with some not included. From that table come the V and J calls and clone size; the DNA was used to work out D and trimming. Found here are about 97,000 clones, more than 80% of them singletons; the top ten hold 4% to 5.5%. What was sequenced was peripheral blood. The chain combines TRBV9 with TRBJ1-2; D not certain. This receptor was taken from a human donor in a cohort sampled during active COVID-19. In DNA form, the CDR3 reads TGTGCCAGCAGCGACGGGGCTAACTATGGCTACACCTTC. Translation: CASSDGANYGYTF. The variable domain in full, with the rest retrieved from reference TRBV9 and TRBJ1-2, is DSGVTQTPKHLITATGQRVTLRCSPRSGDLSVYWYQQSLDQGLQFLIQYYNGEERAKGNILERFSAQQFPDLHSELNLSSLELGDSALYFCASSDGANYGYTFGSGTRLTVV.